This T cell receptor (beta chain) was identified in a study of glioma-infiltrating T cells. This clonotype has a count of ten or more. The antigen is unknown. This CDR3 has 14 residues. Trimming took 3 bases from V and 4 from J; bases not matched to a gene: 6. Study-level points and caveats: Non-neoplastic patients had below-expected tissue-blood divergence, while all gliomas exceeded expectation. Tissue and blood shared very few CDR3 sequences.

The iRepertoire nested amplicon-rescue multiplex PCR amplified TCR alpha and beta CDR3s from RNA. One entry per CDR3 protein, called by TCRdb with MiXCR from the multiplex PCR reads. This sample carries approximately 93,000 distinct CDR3 sequences, around 40% of them seen once, and the ten largest clones take 35% to 40%. The sample comprised glioma tissue, nonneoplastic brain tissue, or PBMCs (not recorded which). This clonotype was sampled from a human donor with low-grade glioma or glioblastoma, undergoing nonglioma brain surgery, or in good health (not recorded which). The chain uses TRBV12-3 or TRBV12-4 and TRBJ2-7, with 7 bases lining up with TRBD2. Here the CDR3 DNA reads TGTGCCAGCAGTTTGGGGGGAGGGGTATACGAGCAGTACTTC. This codes for CASSLGGGVYEQYF.